This T cell receptor (beta chain) comes out of a study of response to subunit inactivated influenza vaccine. Via MiXCR, TCRdb re-called the RT-PCR reads, giving one row per CDR3 protein. Among more than 500,000 distinct CDR3 sequences listed, 11% were seen once. CDR3 length equals 15 residues. V dropped 0 bases and J dropped 9 bases, with 21 bases sitting between them. Germline-derived CDR1 and CDR2 are DFQATT and SNEGSKA (reference sequence). This sample was shared with a second study, whose subject was T cells expressing NK-cell markers. Per that paper: Production of TCR beta cDNA relied on 5'RACE template switching with UMIs. Several experiments added an anti-gamma-delta TCR antibody to sort only alpha-beta TCR T cells. Dominant NKG2C+ clonotypes in a handful of donors made up about 1.0-8% of CD8+ T cells. What remained unclear was the HCMV specificity of expanded NKG2C+ T cell clones.

This receptor was identified in a man aged 45-60 years who received an inactivated influenza vaccine. The chain is built from TRBV20-1 and TRBJ2-7; D is ambiguous. Sequencing used PBMCs from blood, obtained on the day of vaccination. The CDR3 here is CSARDLARLVFGQYF. CDR3 DNA: TGCAGTGCTAGAGATTTGGCACGGTTGGTTTTCGGGCAGTACTTC.